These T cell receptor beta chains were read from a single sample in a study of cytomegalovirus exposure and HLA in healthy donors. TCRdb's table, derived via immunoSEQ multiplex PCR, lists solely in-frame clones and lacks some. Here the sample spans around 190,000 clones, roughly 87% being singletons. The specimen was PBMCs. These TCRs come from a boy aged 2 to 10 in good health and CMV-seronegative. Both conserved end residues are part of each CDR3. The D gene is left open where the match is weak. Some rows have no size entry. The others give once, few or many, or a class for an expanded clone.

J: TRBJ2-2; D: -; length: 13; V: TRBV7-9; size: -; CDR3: CASARKNTGELFF; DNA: TGTGCCAGCGCCAGGAAAAACACCGGGGAGCTGTTTTTT
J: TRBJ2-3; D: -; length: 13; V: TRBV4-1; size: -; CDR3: CASSQAETDTQYF; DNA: TGCGCCAGCAGCCAAGCCGAGACAGATACGCAGTATTTT
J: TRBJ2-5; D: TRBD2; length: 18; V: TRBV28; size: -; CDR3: CASSFPYGTSGGQETQYF; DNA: TGTGCCAGCAGTTTCCCATATGGGACTAGCGGGGGGCAAGAGACCCAGTACTTC
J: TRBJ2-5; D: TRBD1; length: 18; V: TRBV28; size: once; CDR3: CASSLPSYTGQNQETQYF; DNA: TGTGCCAGCAGTTTACCCTCATATACGGGACAGAACCAAGAGACCCAGTACTTC
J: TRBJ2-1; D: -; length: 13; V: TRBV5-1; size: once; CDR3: CASSPAETYEQFF; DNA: TGCGCCAGCAGCCCAGCTGAGACATATGAGCAGTTCTTC
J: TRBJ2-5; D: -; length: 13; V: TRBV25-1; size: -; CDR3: CASSSPPSREQYF; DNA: TGTGCCAGCAGTTCCCCCCCAAGCCGGGAGCAGTACTTC
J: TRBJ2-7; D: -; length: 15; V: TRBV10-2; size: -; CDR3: CASSEWAGAGGEQYF; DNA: TGCGCCAGCAGTGAGTGGGCGGGCGCCGGAGGCGAGCAGTACTTC
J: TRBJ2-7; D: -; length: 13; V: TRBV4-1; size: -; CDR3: CASSQEGSYEQYF; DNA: TGCGCCAGCAGCCAAGAGGGGAGCTACGAGCAGTACTTC
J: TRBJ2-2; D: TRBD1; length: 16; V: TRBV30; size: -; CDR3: CAWSALETGVPGELFF; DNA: TGTGCCTGGAGTGCGCTGGAAACAGGGGTTCCCGGGGAGCTGTTTTTT
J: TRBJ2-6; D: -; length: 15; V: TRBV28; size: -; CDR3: CASSAGVWGANVLTF; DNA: TGTGCCAGCAGCGCCGGGGTGTGGGGGGCCAACGTCCTGACTTTC
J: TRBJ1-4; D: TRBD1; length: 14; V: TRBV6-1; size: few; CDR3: CASSEGQGAEKLFF; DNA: TGTGCCAGCAGTGAAGGACAGGGGGCAGAAAAACTGTTTTTT
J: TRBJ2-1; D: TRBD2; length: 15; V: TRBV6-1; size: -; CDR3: CASSASGSSYNEQFF; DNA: TGTGCCAGCAGTGCTAGCGGAAGCTCCTACAATGAGCAGTTCTTC
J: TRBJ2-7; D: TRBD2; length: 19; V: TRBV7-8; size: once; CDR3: CASSSPTSGRPALSYEQYF; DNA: TGTGCCAGCAGCTCGCCGACTAGCGGACGACCAGCCTTATCCTACGAGCAGTACTTC
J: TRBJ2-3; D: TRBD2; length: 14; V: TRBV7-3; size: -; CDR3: CASSLGGGPDTQYF; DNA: TGTGCCAGCAGCTTAGGGGGAGGGCCGGATACGCAGTATTTT
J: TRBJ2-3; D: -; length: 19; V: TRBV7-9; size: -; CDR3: CASSLSLFGARGSEDTQYF; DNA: TGTGCCAGCAGCTTAAGTCTCTTTGGGGCCAGAGGATCCGAGGATACGCAGTATTTT
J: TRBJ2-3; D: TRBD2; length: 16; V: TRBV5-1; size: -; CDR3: CASSLARAGGPHTQYF; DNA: TGCGCCAGCAGCTTGGCTAGGGCGGGGGGGCCGCATACGCAGTATTTT
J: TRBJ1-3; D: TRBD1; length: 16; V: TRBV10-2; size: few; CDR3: CASSLGQAAAGNTIYF; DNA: TGCGCCAGCAGCTTGGGACAGGCAGCGGCTGGAAACACCATATATTTT
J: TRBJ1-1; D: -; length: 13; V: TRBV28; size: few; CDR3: CASSLTGEYGSFF; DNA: TGTGCCAGCAGTTTAACAGGCGAGTATGGGTCTTTCTTT
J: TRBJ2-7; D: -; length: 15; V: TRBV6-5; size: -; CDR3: CASSYSRAASYEQYF; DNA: TGTGCCAGCAGTTACTCGAGGGCGGCCTCCTACGAGCAGTACTTC
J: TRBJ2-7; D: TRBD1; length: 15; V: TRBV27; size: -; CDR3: CASSPQRTGAYEQYF; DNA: TGTGCCAGCAGTCCCCAGCGGACAGGGGCCTACGAGCAGTACTTC
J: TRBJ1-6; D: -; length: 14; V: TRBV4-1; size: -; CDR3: CASSLAHGNSPLHF; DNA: TGCGCCAGCAGCCTTGCCCACGGTAATTCACCCCTCCACTTT
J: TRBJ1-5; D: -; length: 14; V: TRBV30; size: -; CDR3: CAWSTLEFNQPQHF; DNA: TGTGCCTGGAGTACTTTGGAGTTCAATCAGCCCCAGCATTTT
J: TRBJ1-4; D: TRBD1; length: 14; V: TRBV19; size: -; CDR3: CASGLTGGREKLFF; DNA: TGTGCCAGTGGATTAACAGGGGGCCGGGAAAAACTGTTTTTT